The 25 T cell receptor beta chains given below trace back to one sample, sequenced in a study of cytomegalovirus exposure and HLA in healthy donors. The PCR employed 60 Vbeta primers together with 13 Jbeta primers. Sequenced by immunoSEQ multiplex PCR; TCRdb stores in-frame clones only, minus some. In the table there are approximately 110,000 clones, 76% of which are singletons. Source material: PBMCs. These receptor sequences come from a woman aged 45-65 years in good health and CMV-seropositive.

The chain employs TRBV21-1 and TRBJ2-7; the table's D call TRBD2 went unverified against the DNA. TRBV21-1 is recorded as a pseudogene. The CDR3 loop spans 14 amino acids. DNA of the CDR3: TGTGCCAGCAGCATGTCGGGAGGGGGGTACGAGCAGTACTTC. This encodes CASSMSGGGYEQYF.

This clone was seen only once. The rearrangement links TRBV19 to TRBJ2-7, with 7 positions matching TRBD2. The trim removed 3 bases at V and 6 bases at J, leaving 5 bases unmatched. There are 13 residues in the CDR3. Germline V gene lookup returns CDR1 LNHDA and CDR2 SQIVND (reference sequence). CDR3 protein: CASSMGGRLEQYF. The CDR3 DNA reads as TGTGCCAGTAGTATGGGAGGGCGTCTCGAGCAGTACTTC.

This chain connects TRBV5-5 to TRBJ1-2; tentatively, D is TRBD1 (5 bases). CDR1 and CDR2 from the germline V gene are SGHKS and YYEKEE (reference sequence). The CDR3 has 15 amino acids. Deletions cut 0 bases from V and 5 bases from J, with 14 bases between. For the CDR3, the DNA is TGTGCCAGCAGCTTGGGACAGTCGGACCTATATGGCTACACCTTC. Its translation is CASSLGQSDLYGYTF.

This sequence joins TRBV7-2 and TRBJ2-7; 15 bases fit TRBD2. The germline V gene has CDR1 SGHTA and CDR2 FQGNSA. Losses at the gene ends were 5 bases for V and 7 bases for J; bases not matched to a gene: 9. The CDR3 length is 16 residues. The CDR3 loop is CASSPRTSGRAQEQYF. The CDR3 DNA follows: TGTGCCAGCAGCCCCCGGACTAGCGGGAGGGCCCAAGAGCAGTACTTC.

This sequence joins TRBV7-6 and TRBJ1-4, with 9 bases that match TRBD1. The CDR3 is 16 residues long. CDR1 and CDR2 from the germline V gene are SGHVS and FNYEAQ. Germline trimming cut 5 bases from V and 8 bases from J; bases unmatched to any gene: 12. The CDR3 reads CASSLTVGQGGEKLFF. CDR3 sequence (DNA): TGTGCCAGCAGCCTCACGGTGGGACAGGGTGGGGAAAAACTGTTTTTT.

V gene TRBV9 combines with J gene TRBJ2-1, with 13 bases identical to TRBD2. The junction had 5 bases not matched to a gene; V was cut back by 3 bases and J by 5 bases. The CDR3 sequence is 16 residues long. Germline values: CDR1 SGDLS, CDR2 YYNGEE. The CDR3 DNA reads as TGTGCCAGCAGCGGGCGACTAGCGGGGGGTCACAATGAGCAGTTCTTC. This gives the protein CASSGRLAGGHNEQFF.

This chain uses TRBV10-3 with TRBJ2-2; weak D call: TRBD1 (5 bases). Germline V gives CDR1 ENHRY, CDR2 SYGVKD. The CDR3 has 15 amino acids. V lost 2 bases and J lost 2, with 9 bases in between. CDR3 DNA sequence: TGTGCCATCAGTGAGGTTGGGGCCAACACCGGGGAGCTGTTTTTT. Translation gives CAISEVGANTGELFF.

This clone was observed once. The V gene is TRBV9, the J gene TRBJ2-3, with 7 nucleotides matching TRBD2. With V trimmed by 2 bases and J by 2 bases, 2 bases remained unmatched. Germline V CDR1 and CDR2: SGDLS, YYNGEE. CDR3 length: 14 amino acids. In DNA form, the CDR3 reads TGTGCCAGCAGCGTTGGGACTACCACAGATACGCAGTATTTT. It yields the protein CASSVGTTTDTQYF.

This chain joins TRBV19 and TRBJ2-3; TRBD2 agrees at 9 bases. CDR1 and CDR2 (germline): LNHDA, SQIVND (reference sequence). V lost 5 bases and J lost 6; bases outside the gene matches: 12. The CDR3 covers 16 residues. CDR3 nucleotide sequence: TGTGCCAGTAGTCTCTTAGCGGGAGAGAAACGGGATACGCAGTATTTT. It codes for CASSLLAGEKRDTQYF.

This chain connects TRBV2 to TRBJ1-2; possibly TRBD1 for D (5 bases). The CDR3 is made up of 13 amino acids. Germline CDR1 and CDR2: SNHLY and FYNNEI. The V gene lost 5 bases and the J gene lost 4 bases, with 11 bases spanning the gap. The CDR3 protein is CASSYGAGYGYTF. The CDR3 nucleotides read TGTGCCAGCAGTTATGGGGCTGGCTATGGCTACACCTTC.

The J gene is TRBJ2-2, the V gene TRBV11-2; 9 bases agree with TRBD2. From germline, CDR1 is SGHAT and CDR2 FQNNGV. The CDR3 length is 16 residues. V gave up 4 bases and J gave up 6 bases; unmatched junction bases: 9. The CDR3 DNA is TGTGCCAGCAGCTCCGGGACTAGCCTCGGGCCCGGGGAGCTGTTTTTT. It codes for CASSSGTSLGPGELFF.

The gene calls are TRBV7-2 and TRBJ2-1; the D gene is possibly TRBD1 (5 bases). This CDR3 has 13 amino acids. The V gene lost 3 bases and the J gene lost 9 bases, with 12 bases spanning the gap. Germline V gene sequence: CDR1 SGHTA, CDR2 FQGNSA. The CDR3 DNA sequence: TGTGCCAGCAGCTTCATGGGGCGCGGTGAGCAGTTCTTC. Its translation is CASSFMGRGEQFF.

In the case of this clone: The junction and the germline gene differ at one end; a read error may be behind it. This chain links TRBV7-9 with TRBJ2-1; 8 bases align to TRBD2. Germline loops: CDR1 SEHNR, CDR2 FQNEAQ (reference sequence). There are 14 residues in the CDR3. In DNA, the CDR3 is TGTTCCAGCAGCTTATCCGGGAGGGGTAATGAGCAGTTCTTC. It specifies CSSSLSGRGNEQFF.

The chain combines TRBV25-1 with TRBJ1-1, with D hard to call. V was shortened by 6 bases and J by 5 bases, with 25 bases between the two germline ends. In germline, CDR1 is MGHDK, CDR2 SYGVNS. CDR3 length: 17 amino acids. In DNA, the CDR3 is TGTGCCAGCAGCCCCGACGGTACCGGGGTCGGGAGGACTGAAGCTTTCTTT. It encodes CASSPDGTGVGRTEAFF.

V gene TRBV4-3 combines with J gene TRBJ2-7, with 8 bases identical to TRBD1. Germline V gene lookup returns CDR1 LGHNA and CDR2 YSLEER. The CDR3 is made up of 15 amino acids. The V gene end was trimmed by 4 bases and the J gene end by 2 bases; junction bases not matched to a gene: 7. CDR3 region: CASSPYTGQAYEQYF. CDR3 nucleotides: TGCGCCAGCAGCCCCTACACGGGACAGGCCTACGAGCAGTACTTC.

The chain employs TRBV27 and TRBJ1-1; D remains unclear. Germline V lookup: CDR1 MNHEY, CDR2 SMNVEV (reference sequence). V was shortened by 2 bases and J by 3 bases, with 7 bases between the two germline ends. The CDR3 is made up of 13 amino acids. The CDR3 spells CASSLEVDTEAFF. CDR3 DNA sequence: TGTGCCAGCAGTTTAGAGGTGGACACTGAAGCTTTCTTT.

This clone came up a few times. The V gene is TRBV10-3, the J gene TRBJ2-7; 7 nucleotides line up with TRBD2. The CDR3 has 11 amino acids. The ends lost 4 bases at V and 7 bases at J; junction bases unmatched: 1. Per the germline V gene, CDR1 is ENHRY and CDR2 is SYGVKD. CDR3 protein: CAISGGGEQYF. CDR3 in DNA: TGTGCCATCAGTGGGGGGGGAGAGCAGTACTTC.

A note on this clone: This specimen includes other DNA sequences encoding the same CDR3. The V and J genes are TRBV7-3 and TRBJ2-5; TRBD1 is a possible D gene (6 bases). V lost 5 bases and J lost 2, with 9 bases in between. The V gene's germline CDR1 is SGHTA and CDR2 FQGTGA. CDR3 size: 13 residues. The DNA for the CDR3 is TGTGCCAGCAGCCAAGGACAGCAAGAGACCCAGTACTTC. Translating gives CASSQGQQETQYF.

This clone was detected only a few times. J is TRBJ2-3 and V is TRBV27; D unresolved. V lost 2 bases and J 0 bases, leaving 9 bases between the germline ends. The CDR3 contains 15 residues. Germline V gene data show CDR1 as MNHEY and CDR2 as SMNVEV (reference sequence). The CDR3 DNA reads TGTGCCAGCAGTTTAAGCAGCGCAAGCACAGATACGCAGTATTTT. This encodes CASSLSSASTDTQYF.

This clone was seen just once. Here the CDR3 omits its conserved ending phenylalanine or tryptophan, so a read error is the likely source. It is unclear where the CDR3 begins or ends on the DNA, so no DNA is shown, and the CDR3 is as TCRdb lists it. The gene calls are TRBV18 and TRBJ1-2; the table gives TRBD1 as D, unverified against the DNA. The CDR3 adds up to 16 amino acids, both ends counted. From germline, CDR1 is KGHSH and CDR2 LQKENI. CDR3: CASSPLGQGPMATLII.

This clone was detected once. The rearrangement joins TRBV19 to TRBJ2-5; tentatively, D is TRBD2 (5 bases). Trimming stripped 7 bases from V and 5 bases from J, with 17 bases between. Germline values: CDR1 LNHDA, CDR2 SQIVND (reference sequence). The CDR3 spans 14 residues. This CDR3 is CASTLLAPAETQYF. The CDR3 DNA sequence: TGTGCCAGTACCCTCTTAGCGCCCGCGGAGACCCAGTACTTC.

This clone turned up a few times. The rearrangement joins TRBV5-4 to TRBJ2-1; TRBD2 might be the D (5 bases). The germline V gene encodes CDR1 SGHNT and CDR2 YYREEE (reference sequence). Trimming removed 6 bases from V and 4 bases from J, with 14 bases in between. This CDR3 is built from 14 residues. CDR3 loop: CASTSSSAYNEQFF. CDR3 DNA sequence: TGTGCCAGCACCTCAAGTAGCGCGTACAATGAGCAGTTCTTC. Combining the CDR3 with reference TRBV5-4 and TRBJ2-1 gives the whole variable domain ETGVTQSPTHLIKTRGQQVTLRCSSQSGHNTVSWYQQALGQGPQFIFQYYREEENGRGNFPPRFSGLQFPNYSSELNVNALELDDSALYLCASTSSSAYNEQFFGPGTRLTVL.

The DNA for the CDR3 is TGTGCCAGCAGCTCCCGACAGGAGCCCTACGAGCAGTACTTC. It is translated as CASSSRQEPYEQYF. The chain employs TRBV7-9 and TRBJ2-7; a possible D gene is TRBD1 (6 bases). V was pared by 4 bases and J by 2 bases, with 12 bases between. The CDR3 runs 14 residues. Germline CDR1 and CDR2: SEHNR and FQNEAQ (reference sequence).

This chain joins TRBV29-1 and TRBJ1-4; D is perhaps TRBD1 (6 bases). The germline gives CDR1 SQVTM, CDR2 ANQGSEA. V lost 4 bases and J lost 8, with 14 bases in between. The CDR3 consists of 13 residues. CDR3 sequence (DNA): TGCAGCGTTGGACAGGACCTTGACGAAAAACTGTTTTTT. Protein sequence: CSVGQDLDEKLFF.

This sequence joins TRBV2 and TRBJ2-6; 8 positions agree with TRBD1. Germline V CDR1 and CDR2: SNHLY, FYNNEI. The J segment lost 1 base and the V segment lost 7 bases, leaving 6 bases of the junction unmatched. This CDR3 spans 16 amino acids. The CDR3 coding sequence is TGTGCCAGCATGGGCAGGGGGCGATCTGGGGCCAACGTCCTGACTTTC. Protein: CASMGRGRSGANVLTF. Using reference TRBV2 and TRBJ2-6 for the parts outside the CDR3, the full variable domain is EPEVTQTPSHQVTQMGQEVILRCVPISNHLYFYWYRQILGQKVEFLVSFYNNEISEKSEIFDDQFSVERPDGSNFTLKIRSTKLEDSAMYFCASMGRGRSGANVLTFGAGSRLTVL.